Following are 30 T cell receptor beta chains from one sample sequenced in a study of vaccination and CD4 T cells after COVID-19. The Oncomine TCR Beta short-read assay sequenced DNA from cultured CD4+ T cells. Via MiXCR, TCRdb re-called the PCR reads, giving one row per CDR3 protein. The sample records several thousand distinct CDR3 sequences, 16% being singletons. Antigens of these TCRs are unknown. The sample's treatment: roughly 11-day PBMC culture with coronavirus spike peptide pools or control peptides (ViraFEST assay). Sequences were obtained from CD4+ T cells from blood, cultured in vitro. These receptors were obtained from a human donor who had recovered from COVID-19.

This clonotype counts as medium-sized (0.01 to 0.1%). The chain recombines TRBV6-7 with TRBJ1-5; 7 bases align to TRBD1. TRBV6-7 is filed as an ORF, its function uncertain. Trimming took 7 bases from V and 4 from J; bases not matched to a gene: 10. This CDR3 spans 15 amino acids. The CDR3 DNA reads TGTGCCAGCAATGGGCAGGCAGGGGGAAATCAGCCCCAGCATTTT. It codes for CASNGQAGGNQPQHF.

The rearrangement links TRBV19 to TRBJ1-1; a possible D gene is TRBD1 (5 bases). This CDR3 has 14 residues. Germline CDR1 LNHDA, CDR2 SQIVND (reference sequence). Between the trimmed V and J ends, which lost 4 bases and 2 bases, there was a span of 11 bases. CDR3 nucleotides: TGTGCCAGTAGTAAAACACAGGTCAACACTGAAGCTTTCTTT. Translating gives CASSKTQVNTEAFF.

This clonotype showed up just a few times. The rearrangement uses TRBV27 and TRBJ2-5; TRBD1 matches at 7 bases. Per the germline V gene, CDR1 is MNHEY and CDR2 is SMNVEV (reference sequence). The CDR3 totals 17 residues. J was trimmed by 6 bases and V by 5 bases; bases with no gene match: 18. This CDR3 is CASSPTGFSWLNQTQYF. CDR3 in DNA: TGTGCCAGCAGTCCGACAGGGTTCTCATGGTTGAATCAGACCCAGTACTTC.

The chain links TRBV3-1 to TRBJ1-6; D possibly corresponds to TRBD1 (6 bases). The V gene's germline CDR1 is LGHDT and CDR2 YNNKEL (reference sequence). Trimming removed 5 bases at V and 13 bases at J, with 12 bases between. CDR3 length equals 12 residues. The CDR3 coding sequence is TGTGCCAGCAGCACTCACAGGGCTCCCCTCCACTTT. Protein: CASSTHRAPLHF.

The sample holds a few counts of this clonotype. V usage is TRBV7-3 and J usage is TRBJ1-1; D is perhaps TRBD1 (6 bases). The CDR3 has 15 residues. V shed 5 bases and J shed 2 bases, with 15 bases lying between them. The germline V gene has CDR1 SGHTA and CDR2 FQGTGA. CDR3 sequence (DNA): TGTGCCAGCAGCCTAAGGGGGGACGGTAACACTGAAGCTTTCTTT. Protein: CASSLRGDGNTEAFF.

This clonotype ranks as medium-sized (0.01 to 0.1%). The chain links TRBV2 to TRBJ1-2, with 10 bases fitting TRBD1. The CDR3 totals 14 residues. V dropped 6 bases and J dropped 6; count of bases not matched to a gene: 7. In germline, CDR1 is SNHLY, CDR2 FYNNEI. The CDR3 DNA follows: TGTGCCAGCAGCGCCGACAGGGGGCGTCATGGCTACACCTTC. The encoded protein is CASSADRGRHGYTF. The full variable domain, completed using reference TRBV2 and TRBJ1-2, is EPEVTQTPSHQVTQMGQEVILRCVPISNHLYFYWYRQILGQKVEFLVSFYNNEISEKSEIFDDQFSVERPDGSNFTLKIRSTKLEDSAMYFCASSADRGRHGYTFGSGTRLTVV.

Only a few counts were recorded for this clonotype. CDR3 sequence (DNA): TGTGCCAGCAGTGTAGGCGGGGGGGGGAGCGATGAGCAGTTCTTC. Its translation: CASSVGGGGSDEQFF. The chain is built from TRBV2 and TRBJ2-1; TRBD2 agrees at 9 bases. The V gene end was trimmed by 4 bases and the J gene end by 8 bases; junction bases not matched to a gene: 9. Germline CDR1 is SNHLY and CDR2 is FYNNEI. The CDR3 totals 15 residues.

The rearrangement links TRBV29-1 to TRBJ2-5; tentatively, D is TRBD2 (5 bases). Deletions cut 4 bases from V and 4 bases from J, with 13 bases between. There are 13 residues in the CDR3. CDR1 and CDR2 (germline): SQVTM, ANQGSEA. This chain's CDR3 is CSVGGDYLETQYF. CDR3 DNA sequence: TGCAGCGTTGGTGGAGACTACCTAGAGACCCAGTACTTC.

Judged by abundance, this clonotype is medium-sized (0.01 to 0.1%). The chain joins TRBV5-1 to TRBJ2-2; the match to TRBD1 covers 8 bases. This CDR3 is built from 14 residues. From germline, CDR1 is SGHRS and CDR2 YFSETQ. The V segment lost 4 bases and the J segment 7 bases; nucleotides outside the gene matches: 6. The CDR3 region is CASSLDREVGELFF. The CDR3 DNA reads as TGCGCCAGCAGCCTGGACAGGGAGGTCGGGGAGCTGTTTTTT.

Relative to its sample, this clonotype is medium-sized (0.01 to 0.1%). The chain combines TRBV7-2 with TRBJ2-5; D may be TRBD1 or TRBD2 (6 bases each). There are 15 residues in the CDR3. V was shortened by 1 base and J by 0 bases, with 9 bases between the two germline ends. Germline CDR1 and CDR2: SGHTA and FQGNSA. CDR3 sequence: CASSLGGAYQETQYF. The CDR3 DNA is TGTGCCAGCAGCTTAGGGGGGGCCTACCAAGAGACCCAGTACTTC.

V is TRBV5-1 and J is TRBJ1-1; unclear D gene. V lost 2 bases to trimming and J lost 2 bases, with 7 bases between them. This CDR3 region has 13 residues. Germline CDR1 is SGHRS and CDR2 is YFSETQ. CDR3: CASSFRRNTEAFF. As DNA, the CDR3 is TGCGCCAGCAGCTTCCGTCGTAACACTGAAGCTTTCTTT.

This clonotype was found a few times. The CDR3 coding sequence is TGTGCCAGCAGCCCCCTGGACAGGGTTTTTGATGGCTACACCTTC. As protein: CASSPLDRVFDGYTF. The chain links TRBV9 to TRBJ1-2; 8 positions match TRBD1. Germline V gene sequence: CDR1 SGDLS, CDR2 YYNGEE. With 4 bases clipped from V and 6 bases from J, the junction kept 11 bases outside the gene matches. The CDR3 extends over 15 amino acids.

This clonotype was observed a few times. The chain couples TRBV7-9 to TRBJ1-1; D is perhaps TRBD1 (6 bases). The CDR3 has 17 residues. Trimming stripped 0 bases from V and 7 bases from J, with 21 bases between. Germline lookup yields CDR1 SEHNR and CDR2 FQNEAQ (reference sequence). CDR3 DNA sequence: TGTGCCAGCAGCTTAGCGCCCGGGGGGGGCCTCGGTCATGAAGCTTTCTTT. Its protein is CASSLAPGGGLGHEAFF. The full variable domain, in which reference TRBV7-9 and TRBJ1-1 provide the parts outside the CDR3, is DTGVSQNPRHKITKRGQNVTFRCDPISEHNRLYWYRQTLGQGPEFLTYFQNEAQLEKSRLLSDRFSAERPKGSFSTLEIQRTEQGDSAMYLCASSLAPGGGLGHEAFFGQGTRLTVV.

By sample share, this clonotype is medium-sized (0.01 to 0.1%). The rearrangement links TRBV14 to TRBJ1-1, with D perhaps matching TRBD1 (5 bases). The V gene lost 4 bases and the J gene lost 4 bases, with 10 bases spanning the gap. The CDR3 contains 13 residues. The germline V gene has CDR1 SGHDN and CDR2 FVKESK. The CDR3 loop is CASSLTGPTEAFF. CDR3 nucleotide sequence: TGTGCCAGCAGCCTCACAGGTCCCACTGAAGCTTTCTTT.

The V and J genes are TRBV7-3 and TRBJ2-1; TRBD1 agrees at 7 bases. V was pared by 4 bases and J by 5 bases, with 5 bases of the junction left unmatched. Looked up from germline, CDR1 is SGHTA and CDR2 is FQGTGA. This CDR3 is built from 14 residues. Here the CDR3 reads CASSSQTGNNEQFF. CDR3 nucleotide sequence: TGTGCCAGCAGCTCCCAGACAGGGAACAATGAGCAGTTCTTC.

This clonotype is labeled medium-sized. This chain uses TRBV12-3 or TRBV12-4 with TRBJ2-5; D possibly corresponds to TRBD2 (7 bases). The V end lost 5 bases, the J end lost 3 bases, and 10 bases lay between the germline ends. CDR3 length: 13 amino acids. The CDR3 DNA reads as TGTGCCAGCAGTACAGGGAGGGAAGAGACCCAGTACTTC. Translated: CASSTGREETQYF.

In DNA, the CDR3 is TGTGCCAGCAGCCCATCCGACAGGGGGGCCCCCTACGAGCAGTACTTC. Protein: CASSPSDRGAPYEQYF. This chain links TRBV11-2 with TRBJ2-7, with TRBD1 identical over 9 bases. Germline trimming cut 5 bases from V and 2 bases from J; bases unmatched to any gene: 10. CDR3 size: 16 residues. CDR1 is SGHAT and CDR2 is FQNNGV in the germline V gene.

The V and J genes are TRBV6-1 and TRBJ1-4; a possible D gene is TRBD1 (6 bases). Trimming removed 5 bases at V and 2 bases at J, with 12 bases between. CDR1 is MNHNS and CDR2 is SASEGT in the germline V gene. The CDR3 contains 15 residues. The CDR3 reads CASSPQGFTNEKLFF. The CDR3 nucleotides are TGTGCCAGCAGTCCCCAGGGGTTCACTAATGAAAAACTGTTTTTT.

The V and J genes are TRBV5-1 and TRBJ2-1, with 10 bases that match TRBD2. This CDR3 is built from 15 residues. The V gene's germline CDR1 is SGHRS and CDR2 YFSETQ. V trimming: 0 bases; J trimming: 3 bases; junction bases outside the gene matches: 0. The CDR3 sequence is CASSLASGGYNEQFF. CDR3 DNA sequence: TGCGCCAGCAGCTTGGCTAGCGGGGGCTACAATGAGCAGTTCTTC.

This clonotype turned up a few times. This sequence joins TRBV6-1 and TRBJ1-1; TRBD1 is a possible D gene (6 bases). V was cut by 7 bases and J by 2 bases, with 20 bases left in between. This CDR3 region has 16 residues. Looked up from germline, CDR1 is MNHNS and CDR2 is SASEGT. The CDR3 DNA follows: TGTGCCAGCACCCCCCCCGCAGGGGCCGGTAACACTGAAGCTTTCTTT. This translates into CASTPPAGAGNTEAFF.

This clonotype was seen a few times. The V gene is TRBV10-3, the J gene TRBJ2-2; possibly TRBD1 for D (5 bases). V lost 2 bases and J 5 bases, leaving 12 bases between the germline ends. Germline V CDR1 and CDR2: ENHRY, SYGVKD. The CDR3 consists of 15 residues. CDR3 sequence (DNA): TGTGCCATCAGTGAGAAACAGGCGAGGACCGGGGAGCTGTTTTTT. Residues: CAISEKQARTGELFF.

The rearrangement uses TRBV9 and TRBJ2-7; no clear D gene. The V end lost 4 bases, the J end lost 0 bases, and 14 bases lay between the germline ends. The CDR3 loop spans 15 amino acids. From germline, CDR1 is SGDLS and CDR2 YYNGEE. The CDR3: CASSPREVDSYEQYF. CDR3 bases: TGTGCCAGCAGCCCCCGAGAGGTCGACTCCTACGAGCAGTACTTC.

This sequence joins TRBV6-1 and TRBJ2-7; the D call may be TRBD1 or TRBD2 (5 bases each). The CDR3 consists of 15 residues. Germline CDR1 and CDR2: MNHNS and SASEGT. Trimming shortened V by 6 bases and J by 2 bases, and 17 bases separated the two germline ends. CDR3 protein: CASRQKGPSTYEQYF. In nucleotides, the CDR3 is TGTGCCAGCAGACAGAAGGGACCGTCTACCTACGAGCAGTACTTC.

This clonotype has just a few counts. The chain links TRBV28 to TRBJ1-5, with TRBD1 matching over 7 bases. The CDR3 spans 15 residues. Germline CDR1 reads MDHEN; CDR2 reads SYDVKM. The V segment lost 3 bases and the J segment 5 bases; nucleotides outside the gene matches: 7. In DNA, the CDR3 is TGTGCCAGCAGTTTCCTCGGGACAGTTTATCAGCCCCAGCATTTT. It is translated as CASSFLGTVYQPQHF.

Here the CDR3 DNA reads TGTGCAAGTCGCTTAGCGGGACTGGATTTGGTAGGGGGCTGTAGAAGGGAGCTGTTTTTT. It codes for CASRLAGLDLVGGCRRELFF. The chain joins TRBV12-2 to TRBJ2-2; the table's D call TRBD1 went unverified against the DNA. TRBV12-2 is a recognized pseudogene. The CDR3 runs to 20 residues.

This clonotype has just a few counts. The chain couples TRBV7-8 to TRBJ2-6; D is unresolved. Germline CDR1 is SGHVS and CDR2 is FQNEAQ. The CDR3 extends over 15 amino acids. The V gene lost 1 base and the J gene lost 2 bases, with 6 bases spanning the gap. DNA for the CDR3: TGTGCCAGCAGCTTAGGGAGTGCTGGGGCCAACGTCCTGACTTTC. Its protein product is CASSLGSAGANVLTF.

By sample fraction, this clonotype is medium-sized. The CDR3 is CSAEIGPLHQPQHF. CDR3 DNA: TGCAGTGCTGAAATAGGGCCCTTACATCAGCCCCAGCATTTT. V usage is TRBV20-1 and J usage is TRBJ1-5, with D hard to call. CDR3 length: 14 amino acids. Germline V lookup: CDR1 DFQATT, CDR2 SNEGSKA (reference sequence). The V end was cut by 5 bases, the J end by 5 bases, with 16 bases between.

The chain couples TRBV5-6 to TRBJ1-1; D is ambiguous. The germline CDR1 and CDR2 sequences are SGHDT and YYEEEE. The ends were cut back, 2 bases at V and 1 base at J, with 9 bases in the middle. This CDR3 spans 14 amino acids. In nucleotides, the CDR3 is TGTGCCAGCAGCTTCGCACGGAAGAACACTGAAGCTTTCTTT. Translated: CASSFARKNTEAFF.

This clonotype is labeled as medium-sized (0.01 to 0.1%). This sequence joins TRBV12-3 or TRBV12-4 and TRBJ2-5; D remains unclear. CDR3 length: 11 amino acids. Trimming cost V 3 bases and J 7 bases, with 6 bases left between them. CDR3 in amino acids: CASSFDRTQYF. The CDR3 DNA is TGTGCCAGCAGTTTCGATCGGACCCAGTACTTC.

CDR3 DNA: TGTGCCAGCAGCGTAGGGGGTCCAGAGGGCGTAAATGGCTACACCTTC. This gives the protein CASSVGGPEGVNGYTF. This chain uses TRBV9 with TRBJ1-2, with D unresolved. In germline, CDR1 is SGDLS, CDR2 YYNGEE. This CDR3 is 16 amino acids long. The V and J ends lost 0 bases and 6 bases respectively, with 18 bases between them. The complete variable domain, with remaining parts taken from reference TRBV9 and TRBJ1-2, reads DSGVTQTPKHLITATGQRVTLRCSPRSGDLSVYWYQQSLDQGLQFLIQYYNGEERAKGNILERFSAQQFPDLHSELNLSSLELGDSALYFCASSVGGPEGVNGYTFGSGTRLTVV.